This TCR beta chain was identified during a study of blood T cells in healthy people across ages. Background on the study: Researchers report that template switching captured about one barcoded beta molecule per two T cells.

Next came a second PCR, run for about 6 to 12 cycles, which used a sample-barcoded 5' primer along with a J-beta primer mix. Through a template-switch adaptor with 12 random nucleotides, each cDNA molecule received a tag. Via MiXCR, TCRdb re-called the 5' RACE reads, giving one row per CDR3 protein. The profile covers 780,000 or so distinct CDR3 sequences, with approximately 60% appearing a single time and around 24% taken by the ten largest. The study drew donors from healthy Caucasian individuals in Russia aged roughly 6 to 90. Peripheral blood, about 10 milliliters per donor, was collected. The origin of this receptor is a man aged 40-49 years in good health. The sequenced sample consisted of blood.

The CDR3 coding sequence is TGTGCCAGCAGCTTGCTAGCGGAGGGTCCTGGCGAGCAGTACTTC. Translating gives CASSLLAEGPGEQYF. The rearrangement uses TRBV7-2 and TRBJ2-7; the match to TRBD2 covers 7 bases. The V and J ends lost 3 bases and 6 bases, in that order; junction bases with no gene match: 11. Per germline, CDR1 SGHTA and CDR2 FQGNSA. The length of the CDR3 is 15 residues.